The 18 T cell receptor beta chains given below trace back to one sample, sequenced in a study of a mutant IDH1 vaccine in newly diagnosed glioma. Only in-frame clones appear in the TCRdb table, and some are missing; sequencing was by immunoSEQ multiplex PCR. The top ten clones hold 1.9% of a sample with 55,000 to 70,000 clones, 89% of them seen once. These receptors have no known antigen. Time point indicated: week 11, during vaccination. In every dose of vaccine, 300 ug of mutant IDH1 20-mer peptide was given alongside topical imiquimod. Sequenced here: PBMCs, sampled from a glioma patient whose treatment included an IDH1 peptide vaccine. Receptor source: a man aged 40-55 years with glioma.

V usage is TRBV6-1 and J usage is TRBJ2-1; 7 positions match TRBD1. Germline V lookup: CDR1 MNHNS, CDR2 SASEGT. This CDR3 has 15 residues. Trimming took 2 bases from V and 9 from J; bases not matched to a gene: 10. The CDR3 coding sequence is TGTGCCAGCAGTGAATTGGGGATCCCAGGGGGTGAGCAGTTCTTC. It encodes CASSELGIPGGEQFF.

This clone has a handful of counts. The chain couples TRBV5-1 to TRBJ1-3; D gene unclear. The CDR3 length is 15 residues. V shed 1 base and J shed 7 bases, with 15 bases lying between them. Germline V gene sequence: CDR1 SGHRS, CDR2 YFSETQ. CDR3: CASSLNVGGSNTIYF. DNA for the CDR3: TGCGCCAGCAGCTTGAATGTAGGAGGGAGCAACACCATATATTTT.

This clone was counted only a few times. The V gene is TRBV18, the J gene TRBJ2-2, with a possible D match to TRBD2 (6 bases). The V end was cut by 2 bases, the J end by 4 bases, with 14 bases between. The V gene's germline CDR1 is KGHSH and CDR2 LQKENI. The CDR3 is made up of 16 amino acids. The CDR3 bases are TGTGCCAGCTCACCAAACCCCGGGAGCTCCACCGGGGAGCTGTTTTTT. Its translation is CASSPNPGSSTGELFF.

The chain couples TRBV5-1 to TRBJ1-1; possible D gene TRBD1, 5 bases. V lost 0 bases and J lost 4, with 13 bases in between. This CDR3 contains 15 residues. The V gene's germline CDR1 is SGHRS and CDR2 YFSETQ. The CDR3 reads CASSLDGAARTEAFF. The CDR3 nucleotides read TGCGCCAGCAGCTTGGATGGGGCGGCCCGCACTGAAGCTTTCTTT. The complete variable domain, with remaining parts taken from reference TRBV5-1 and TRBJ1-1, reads KAGVTQTPRYLIKTRGQQVTLSCSPISGHRSVSWYQQTPGQGLQFLFEYFSETQRNKGNFPGRFSGRQFSNSRSEMNVSTLELGDSALYLCASSLDGAARTEAFFGQGTRLTVV.

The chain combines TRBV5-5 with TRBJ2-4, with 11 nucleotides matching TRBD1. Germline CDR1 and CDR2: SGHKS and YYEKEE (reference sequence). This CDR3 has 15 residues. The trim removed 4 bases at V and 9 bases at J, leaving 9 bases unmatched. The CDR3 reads CASSTPWTGGRIQYF. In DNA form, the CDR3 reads TGTGCCAGCAGCACCCCGTGGACAGGGGGCCGCATTCAGTACTTC.

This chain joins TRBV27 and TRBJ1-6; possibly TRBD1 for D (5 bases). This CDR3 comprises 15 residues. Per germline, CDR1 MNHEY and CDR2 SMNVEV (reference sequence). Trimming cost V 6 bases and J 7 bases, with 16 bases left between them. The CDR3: CASRLGDRVNSPLHF. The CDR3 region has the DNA TGTGCCAGCAGACTAGGGGATAGGGTAAATTCACCCCTCCACTTT.

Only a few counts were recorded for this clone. The CDR3 here is CASSEDVASYNEQFF. The CDR3, as DNA: TGTGCCAGCAGTGAAGACGTCGCTTCCTACAATGAGCAGTTCTTC. The J gene is TRBJ2-1, the V gene TRBV6-1; D uncertain. Germline CDR1 and CDR2: MNHNS and SASEGT. This CDR3 has 15 amino acids. V was cut by 1 base and J by 1 base, with 8 bases left in between.

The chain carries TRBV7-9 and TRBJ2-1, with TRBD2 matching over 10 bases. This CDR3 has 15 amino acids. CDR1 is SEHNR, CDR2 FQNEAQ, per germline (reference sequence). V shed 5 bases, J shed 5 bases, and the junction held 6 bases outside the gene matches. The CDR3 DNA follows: TGTGCCAGCAGCGATCGACTAGCGGGTGACAATGAGCAGTTCTTC. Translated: CASSDRLAGDNEQFF.

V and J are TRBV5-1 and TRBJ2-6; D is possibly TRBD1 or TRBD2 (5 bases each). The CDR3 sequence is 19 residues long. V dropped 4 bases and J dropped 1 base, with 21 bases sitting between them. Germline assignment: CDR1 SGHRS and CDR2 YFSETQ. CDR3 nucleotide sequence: TGCGCCAGCAGCCCCCCCTTCGGGGCAGGTGTTTCTGGGGCCAACGTCCTGACTTTC. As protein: CASSPPFGAGVSGANVLTF. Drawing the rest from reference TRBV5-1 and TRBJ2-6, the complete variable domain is KAGVTQTPRYLIKTRGQQVTLSCSPISGHRSVSWYQQTPGQGLQFLFEYFSETQRNKGNFPGRFSGRQFSNSRSEMNVSTLELGDSALYLCASSPPFGAGVSGANVLTFGAGSRLTVL.

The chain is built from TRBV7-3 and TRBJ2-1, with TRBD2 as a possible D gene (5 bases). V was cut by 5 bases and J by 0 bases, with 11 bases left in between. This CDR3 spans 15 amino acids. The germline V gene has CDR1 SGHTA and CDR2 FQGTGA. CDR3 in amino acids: CASSPDSRSYNEQFF. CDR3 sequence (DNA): TGTGCCAGCAGCCCGGACTCCCGCTCCTACAATGAGCAGTTCTTC.

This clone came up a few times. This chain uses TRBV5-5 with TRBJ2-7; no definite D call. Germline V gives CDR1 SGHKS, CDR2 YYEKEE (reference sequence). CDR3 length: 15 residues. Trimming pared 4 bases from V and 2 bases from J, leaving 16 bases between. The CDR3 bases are TGTGCCAGCAGCCCTAATAGGATAGGGACCTACGAGCAGTACTTC. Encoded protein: CASSPNRIGTYEQYF.

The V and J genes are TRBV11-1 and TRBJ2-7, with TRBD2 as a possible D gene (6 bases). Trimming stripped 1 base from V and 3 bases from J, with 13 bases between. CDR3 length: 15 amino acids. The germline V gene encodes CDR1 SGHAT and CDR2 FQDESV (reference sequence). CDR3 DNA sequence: TGTGCCAGCAGCTTAGGGGGGGTCGGTGGCTACGAGCAGTACTTC. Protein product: CASSLGGVGGYEQYF.

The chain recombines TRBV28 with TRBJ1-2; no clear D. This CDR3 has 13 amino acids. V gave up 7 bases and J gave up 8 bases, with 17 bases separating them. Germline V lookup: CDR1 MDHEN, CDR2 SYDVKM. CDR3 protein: CASNPGVLGGYTF. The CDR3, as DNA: TGTGCCAGCAACCCGGGAGTTTTAGGCGGCTACACCTTC.

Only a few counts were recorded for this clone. The CDR3 spells CASSLALAGTGEQYF. The CDR3, as DNA: TGTGCCAGCAGCTTAGCACTAGCGGGAACGGGCGAGCAGTACTTC. V is TRBV7-2 and J is TRBJ2-7, with TRBD2 matching 10 bases. The CDR3 length is 15 residues. The V gene's germline CDR1 is SGHTA and CDR2 FQGNSA. J was trimmed by 6 bases and V by 0 bases; bases with no gene match: 5.

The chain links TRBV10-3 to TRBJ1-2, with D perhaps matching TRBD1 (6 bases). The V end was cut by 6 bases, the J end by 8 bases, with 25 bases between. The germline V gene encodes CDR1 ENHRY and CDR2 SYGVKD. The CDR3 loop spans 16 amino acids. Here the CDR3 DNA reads TGTGCCATCAGGGCGGGGGGCGGACAACCGACAGAAGGCTACACCTTC. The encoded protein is CAIRAGGGQPTEGYTF.

This CDR3 is CASSLGIGFWTDTQYF. CDR3 bases: TGTGCCAGCAGCTTAGGTATTGGTTTTTGGACAGATACGCAGTATTTT. V gene TRBV11-2 combines with J gene TRBJ2-3; the D is unclear. Germline V gene sequence: CDR1 SGHAT, CDR2 FQNNGV. V lost 1 base and J lost 3, with 14 bases in between. The CDR3 runs 16 residues.

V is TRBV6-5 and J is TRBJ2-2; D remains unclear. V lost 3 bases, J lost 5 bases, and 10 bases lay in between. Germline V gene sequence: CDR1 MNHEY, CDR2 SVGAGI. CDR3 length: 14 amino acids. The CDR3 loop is CASSYSRDTGELFF. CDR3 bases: TGTGCCAGCAGTTATAGCCGAGATACCGGGGAGCTGTTTTTT.

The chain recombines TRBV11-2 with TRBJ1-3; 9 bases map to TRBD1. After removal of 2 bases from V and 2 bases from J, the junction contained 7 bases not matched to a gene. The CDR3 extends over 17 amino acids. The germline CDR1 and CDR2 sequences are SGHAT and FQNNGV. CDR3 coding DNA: TGTGCCAGCAGCTTACTGGGACAGGGAGTGACTGGAAACACCATATATTTT. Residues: CASSLLGQGVTGNTIYF.